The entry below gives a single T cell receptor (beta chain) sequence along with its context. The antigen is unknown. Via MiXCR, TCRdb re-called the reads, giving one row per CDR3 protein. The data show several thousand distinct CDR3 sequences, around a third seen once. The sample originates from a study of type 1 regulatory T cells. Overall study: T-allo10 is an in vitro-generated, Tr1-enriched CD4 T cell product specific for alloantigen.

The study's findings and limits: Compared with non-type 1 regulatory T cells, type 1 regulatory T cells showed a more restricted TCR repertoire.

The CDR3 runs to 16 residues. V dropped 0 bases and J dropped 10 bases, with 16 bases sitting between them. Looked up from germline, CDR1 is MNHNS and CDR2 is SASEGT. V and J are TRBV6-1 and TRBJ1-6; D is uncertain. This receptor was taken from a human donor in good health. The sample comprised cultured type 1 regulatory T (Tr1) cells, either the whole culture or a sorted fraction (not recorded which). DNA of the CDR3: TGTGCCAGCAGTGAAGCTGGGGATAAGGTCAGATCACCCCTCCACTTT. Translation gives CASSEAGDKVRSPLHF.